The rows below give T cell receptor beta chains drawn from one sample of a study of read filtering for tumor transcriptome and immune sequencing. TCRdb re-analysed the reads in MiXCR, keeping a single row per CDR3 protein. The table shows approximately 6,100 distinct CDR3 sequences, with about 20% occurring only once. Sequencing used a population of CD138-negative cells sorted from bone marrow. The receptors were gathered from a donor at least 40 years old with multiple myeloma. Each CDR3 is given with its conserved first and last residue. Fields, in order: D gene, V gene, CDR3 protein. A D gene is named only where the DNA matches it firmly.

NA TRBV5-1 CASSQDRPDTQYF
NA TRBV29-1 CSVAESSYNEQFF
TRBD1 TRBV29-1 CSSKPGGSGLNTEALF
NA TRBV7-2 CASSLTSVGEAIQNTEAFF
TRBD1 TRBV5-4 CASSLQGRDTGELFF
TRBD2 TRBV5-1 CAGSSGTSLLAFF
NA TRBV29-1 CSVTRDTNQPQHF
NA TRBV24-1 CATSDPRVGEQYF
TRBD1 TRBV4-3 CASSQEGDRVRSPLHF
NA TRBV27 CASTSWPMSNQPQHF
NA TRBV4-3 CASSQDRNSNQPQHF
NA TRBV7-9 CASSTTGSGANVLTF
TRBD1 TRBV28 CASSFTTVDRGRLREVQETQYF
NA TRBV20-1 CSASPRRVDLTDTQYF
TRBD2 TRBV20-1 CSAAGGVGELFF
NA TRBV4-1 CASSRDTLLNTGELFF
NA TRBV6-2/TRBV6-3 CASSYWEANTEAFF
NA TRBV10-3 CAISESGTEAFF
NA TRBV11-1 CASSLNTGELFF
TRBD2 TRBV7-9 CASSAPSGGAWSRSDEQFF
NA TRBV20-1 CSARDVGTDTQYF
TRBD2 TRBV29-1 CSVDPSGTYNEQFF
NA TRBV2 CASSEGLAGELFF
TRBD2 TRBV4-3 CSSSQDAGGSDTQYF
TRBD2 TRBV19 CASSIDARGGLSYNEQFF